This T cell receptor beta chain was identified during a study of T cell responses to AZD1222 COVID-19 vaccine. Of note for this clone: The antigen is undetermined.

Germline CDR1 reads SGHRS; CDR2 reads YFSETQ. The CDR3 runs 12 residues. Trimming shortened V by 0 bases and J by 6 bases, and 4 bases separated the two germline ends. Profiling relied on immunoSEQ multiplex PCR, and the TCRdb table lists in-frame clones only, not all of them. The sample has 150,000 to 200,000 clones, about 92% seen once. Notes on the study in general: Increased Spike-specific TCR breadth and depth were observed after two AZD1222 doses.

This clonotype was obtained from an adult who received the AZD1222 COVID-19 vaccine. The chain recombines TRBV5-1 with TRBJ2-1; no clear D gene. Sequencing used peripheral blood, obtained 28 days after the second AZD1222 dose. CDR3 amino acids: CASSLGRNEQFF. The CDR3 DNA follows: TGCGCCAGCAGCTTGGGTCGCAATGAGCAGTTCTTC.